A selection of T cell receptor beta chains follows, all from one sample in a study of beta chain bispecific antibodies for T cell cancers. TCRdb re-derived calls from the 5' RACE reads in MiXCR, one entry per CDR3 protein. The sample has some 20,000 distinct CDR3 sequences, 2% to 2.5% seen once. Their antigens are not known. Sequencing was performed on healthy donor T cells cultured with leukemia cells, taken from a culture containing a bispecific antibody targeting TCR Vbeta12. These receptors originate from a human donor in good health. Some clones in this sample may be carry-over from other donors' samples. Each CDR3 is given with its conserved first and last residue. D genes are given only for firm matches. Size tells how often a clone was seen (once, few, many) or the class of an expanded clone, and some rows leave it out.

V	D	size	J	CDR3	DNA
TRBV20-1	NA	many	TRBJ2-7	CSASSVLKPLEQYF	TGCAGTGCTAGTTCGGTCCTCAAACCTCTCGAGCAGTACTTC
TRBV28	NA	many	TRBJ2-6	CASSFEIVSGANVLTF	TGTGCCAGCAGTTTTGAGATAGTCTCTGGGGCCAACGTCCTGACTTTC
TRBV7-6	NA	many	TRBJ1-1	CASSAAGYEAFF	TGTGCCAGCAGCGCAGCGGGTTATGAAGCTTTCTTT
TRBV3-1	NA	many	TRBJ1-2	CASSQEDSYYGYTF	TGTGCCAGCAGCCAAGAGGACAGCTACTATGGCTACACCTTC
TRBV6-1	NA	many	TRBJ2-1	CASSEAEYNEQFF	TGTGCCAGCAGTGAGGCGGAGTACAATGAGCAGTTCTTC
TRBV25-1	NA	NA	TRBJ1-6	CASSDDTGGYYNSPLHF	TGTGCCAGCAGTGATGATACGGGGGGCTACTATAATTCACCCCTCCACTTT
TRBV5-1	NA	medium-sized	TRBJ2-7	CASSLSTGARVYEQYF	TGCGCCAGCAGCTTGTCGACAGGCGCCCGGGTATACGAGCAGTACTTC
TRBV16	NA	many	TRBJ2-1	CASITRLDSYNEQFF	TGTGCCAGCATTACCCGACTAGACTCCTACAATGAGCAGTTCTTC
TRBV6-1	NA	many	TRBJ2-7	CASIRGQYF	TGTGCCAGCATTAGGGGGCAGTACTTC
TRBV6-5	NA	many	TRBJ1-6	CASSYTREGGHSPLHF	TGTGCCAGCAGTTACACCCGGGAGGGGGGACATTCACCCCTCCACTTT
TRBV11-1	TRBD1	many	TRBJ1-5	CASSPGQGNQPQHF	TGTGCCAGCAGCCCCGGACAGGGTAATCAGCCCCAGCATTTT
TRBV7-2	TRBD1	many	TRBJ2-3	CASSFGTATDTQYF	TGTGCCAGCAGCTTCGGGACAGCCACAGATACGCAGTATTTT
TRBV10-2	NA	many	TRBJ2-5	CASNKGGWETQYF	TGCGCCAGTAACAAGGGAGGCTGGGAGACCCAGTACTTC
TRBV27	NA	many	TRBJ2-7	CASSLPGTEQYF	TGTGCCAGCAGTCTCCCAGGAACCGAGCAGTACTTC
TRBV4-1	NA	many	TRBJ2-1	CASSQLVLWNEQFF	TGCGCCAGCAGCCAATTAGTTCTATGGAATGAGCAGTTCTTC
TRBV18	NA	many	TRBJ1-2	CASSPGYGYTF	TGTGCCAGCTCACCAGGATATGGCTACACCTTC
TRBV20-1	NA	few	TRBJ1-1	CSARRRLNTEAFF	TGCAGTGCTAGGCGGCGGCTGAACACTGAAGCTTTCTTT
TRBV27	NA	many	TRBJ2-1	CASSPWTDNEQFF	TGTGCCAGCAGTCCCTGGACAGACAATGAGCAGTTCTTC
TRBV5-1	TRBD2	medium-sized	TRBJ2-2	CASSQISGEITGELFF	TGCGCCAGCAGTCAAATTAGCGGGGAGATCACCGGGGAGCTGTTTTTT
TRBV2	NA	many	TRBJ1-4	CASSEPLARNEKLFF	TGTGCCAGCAGTGAACCCCTCGCTAGGAATGAAAAACTGTTTTTT
TRBV28	NA	many	TRBJ1-5	CASSPTGSGNQPQHF	TGTGCCAGCAGCCCAACAGGGTCGGGCAATCAGCCCCAGCATTTT
TRBV11-2	TRBD1	medium-sized	TRBJ2-5	CASSPPGQGLKETQYF	TGTGCCAGCAGCCCACCGGGACAGGGTCTCAAAGAGACCCAGTACTTC
TRBV6-5	TRBD2	many	TRBJ2-3	CASSYQWTSGHADTQYF	TGTGCCAGCAGTTACCAATGGACTAGCGGGCATGCAGATACGCAGTATTTT
TRBV12-3/TRBV12-4	NA	many	TRBJ2-1	CASSPSGRAPGNEQFF	TGTGCCAGCAGCCCCTCAGGACGAGCCCCTGGCAATGAGCAGTTCTTC
TRBV7-9	NA	many	TRBJ1-4	CASSIDGGEKLFF	TGTGCCAGCAGCATCGACGGCGGGGAAAAACTGTTTTTT
TRBV21-1	NA	many	TRBJ2-3	CASSSLTKGTRTDTQYF	TGTGCCAGCAGTTCACTCACAAAGGGGACTCGCACAGATACGCAGTATTTT
TRBV29-1	NA	many	TRBJ2-2	CSVELGASNTGELFF	TGCAGCGTTGAGCTGGGGGCGTCTAACACCGGGGAGCTGTTTTTT
TRBV5-1	NA	many	TRBJ2-7	CASSFAGTPYEQYF	TGCGCCAGCAGCTTTGCAGGGACCCCCTACGAGCAGTACTTC
TRBV12-3/TRBV12-4	NA	many	TRBJ1-3	CASSLKVDLLSGNTIYF	TGTGCCAGCAGTTTAAAGGTCGACCTACTCTCTGGAAACACCATATATTTT
TRBV5-1	TRBD1	many	TRBJ2-2	CASSDRGRGTGELFF	TGCGCCAGCAGCGACAGGGGGCGCGGCACCGGGGAGCTGTTTTTT
TRBV11-2	TRBD1	many	TRBJ2-5	CASSLVAGGQQETQYF	TGTGCCAGCAGCTTAGTCGCTGGGGGACAGCAAGAGACCCAGTACTTC
TRBV27	TRBD1	many	TRBJ1-1	CASSDRGRVTEAFF	TGTGCCAGCAGTGACAGGGGGCGAGTCACTGAAGCTTTCTTT
TRBV27	TRBD1	few	TRBJ1-2	CASREQGSGYTF	TGTGCCAGCAGAGAACAGGGGTCTGGCTACACCTTC
TRBV6-1	NA	NA	TRBJ2-6	CASSGPVSGANVLTF	TGTGCCAGCAGTGGACCGGTCTCTGGGGCCAACGTCCTGACTTTC
TRBV7-3	TRBD2	many	TRBJ2-3	CASSLSGGHDTHF	TGTGCCAGCAGCTTAAGCGGGGGGCATGATACGCATTTT
TRBV5-4	TRBD2	many	TRBJ2-5	CASSGSGAQETQYF	TGTGCCAGCAGCGGTAGCGGGGCGCAAGAGACCCAGTACTTC
TRBV5-1	NA	many	TRBJ2-3	CASSLGLGTDTQYF	TGCGCCAGCAGCTTGGGCCTTGGTACAGATACGCAGTATTTT